The 11 T cell receptor beta chains presented below share a single source sample, sequenced in a study of siplizumab effects on memory and regulatory T cells (dated by TCRdb to about 2019). The receptor library was made with the immunoSEQ multiplex PCR assay. Held by TCRdb, this immuneACCESS table contains in-frame sequences only and omits some clones. Under half of the omission traces to an unresolved V gene where checked; the cause of the rest is unknown. Here the sample has approximately 92,000 clones; about 93% occur a single time. About 1.4% of the sample comes from the top ten. Sequenced input: non-Treg CD4+ T cells sorted from blood. This sample's cell subset or site label indicates: FACS-sorted unstimulated CD4+ non-regulatory T cells. These receptors originate from a human donor in good health.

The V and J genes are TRBV12-1 and TRBJ1-2. TRBV12-1 represents a pseudogene. The CDR3 runs to 14 residues. In nucleotides, the CDR3 is TGTGCCAGCATTACCGACGGACCCGCGGGTGGCTACACCTTC. This sequence encodes CASITDGPAGGYTF.

The V and J genes are TRBV5-3 and TRBJ1-6; D is unclear. TRBV5-3 is treated as an ORF (open reading frame) with a function not yet certain. Trimming cost V 1 base and J 3 bases, with 17 bases left between them. The CDR3 length is 18 residues. The CDR3 is CARSLFERALFYNSPLHF. The CDR3 DNA sequence: TGTGCCAGAAGCTTGTTCGAGCGAGCCCTTTTCTATAATTCACCCCTCCACTTT.

The rearrangement joins TRBV27 to TRBJ2-7, with D possibly TRBD2 on 6 matching bases. V lost 6 bases to trimming and J lost 3 bases, with 12 bases between them. The CDR3 loop spans 13 amino acids. CDR1 and CDR2 from the germline V gene are MNHEY and SMNVEV (reference sequence). CDR3 bases: TGTGCCAGCAGGTCGGGAGTGGACTACGAGCAGTACTTC. This translates into CASRSGVDYEQYF.

This clone was seen a single time. Written as DNA, the CDR3 is TGTGCCAGCAGCCTTCGAGGGGGCCTCTACGAGCAGTACTTC. Protein: CASSLRGGLYEQYF. The chain uses TRBV5-4 and TRBJ2-7; TRBD1 agrees at 7 bases. CDR3 length: 14 amino acids. Trimming took 4 bases from V and 3 from J; bases not matched to a gene: 7. Looked up from germline, CDR1 is SGHNT and CDR2 is YYREEE (reference sequence).

The chain links TRBV30 to TRBJ2-5; weak D call: TRBD1 (6 bases). V was clipped by 2 bases and J by 6 bases, with 10 bases between them. Germline loops: CDR1 GTSNPN, CDR2 SVGIG (reference sequence). The CDR3 runs to 12 residues. In nucleotides, the CDR3 is TGTGCCTGGAGTACAGGGATAAAGACCCAGTACTTC. It encodes CAWSTGIKTQYF.

The chain has TRBV6-5 and TRBJ1-1; D possibly corresponds to TRBD1 (6 bases). Per germline, CDR1 MNHEY and CDR2 SVGAGI. V lost 5 bases, J lost 0 bases, and 13 bases lay in between. This CDR3 is built from 15 residues. CDR3 residues: CASSRPGHLNTEAFF. CDR3 nucleotide sequence: TGTGCCAGCAGTAGGCCGGGACATTTGAACACTGAAGCTTTCTTT.

V gene TRBV7-9 combines with J gene TRBJ2-7, with D maybe TRBD1 (6 bases). The V end was cut by 0 bases, the J end by 2 bases, with 11 bases between. The CDR3 is 15 amino acids. Looked up from germline, CDR1 is SEHNR and CDR2 is FQNEAQ (reference sequence). In DNA form, the CDR3 reads TGTGCCAGCAGCTTAGCGGCAGGGGCCCCCTACGAGCAGTACTTC. This translates into CASSLAAGAPYEQYF.

CDR3 sequence reads: CASSRRGDGEKLFF. CDR3 sequence (DNA): TGTGCCAGCTCCCGGAGGGGTGACGGTGAAAAACTGTTTTTT. This chain connects TRBV18 to TRBJ1-4; D may be TRBD1 (5 bases). The CDR3 loop spans 14 amino acids. The germline V gene encodes CDR1 KGHSH and CDR2 LQKENI. V was cut by 6 bases and J by 7 bases, with 15 bases left in between.

The chain is built from TRBV11-2 and TRBJ2-3; D not resolved. This CDR3 is 13 amino acids long. The V end lost 0 bases, the J end lost 6 bases, and 7 bases lay between the germline ends. The germline V gene has CDR1 SGHAT and CDR2 FQNNGV. This CDR3 is CASSLEVVDTQYF. The DNA of the CDR3 is TGTGCCAGCAGCTTAGAAGTAGTGGATACGCAGTATTTT.

V is TRBV7-9 and J is TRBJ2-7, with D possibly TRBD2 on 6 matching bases. V lost 1 base, J lost 11 bases, and 12 bases lay in between. The CDR3 is made up of 12 amino acids. Germline CDR1 reads SEHNR; CDR2 reads FQNEAQ (reference sequence). CDR3 sequence (DNA): TGTGCCAGCAGCTTAGGGCAAGCGGGCGAGTACTTC. Translated, it gives CASSLGQAGEYF.

V usage is TRBV6-5 and J usage is TRBJ1-1; D ambiguous. The V end lost 6 bases, the J end lost 4 bases, and 9 bases lay between the germline ends. Germline assignment: CDR1 MNHEY and CDR2 SVGAGI. The CDR3 is 12 amino acids. In DNA form, the CDR3 reads TGTGCCAGCAGCGGAGTGTTCACTGAAGCTTTCTTT. Translating gives CASSGVFTEAFF.